The 3 T cell receptor beta chains reported below all come from one sample, sequenced in a study of quantifying T cell responses using KT2 cells. Study summary: Reverse transcription used primers in the TCR alpha and beta constant regions.

Each cDNA got a UMI-containing oligo ligated at its 3' end. First-round PCR used three to five cycles and beta primers RC1.1 and RC1.2 covering TRBC1 and TRBC2. TCRdb recomputed calls from the UMI-ligation and nested PCR reads with MiXCR, one row per CDR3 protein. The table records 40,000 to 50,000 distinct CDR3 sequences, over 15% of them present only once. Sequencing was performed on PBMCs spiked with cells of the T cell clone KT2. The receptors were sampled from a human donor.

This clonotype was seen only a few times. The chain couples TRBV11-2 to TRBJ2-1; no clear D gene. The V gene lost 1 base and the J gene lost 9 bases, with 4 bases spanning the gap. The CDR3 contains 11 residues. CDR1 and CDR2 (germline): SGHAT, FQNNGV. The CDR3 DNA reads as TGTGCCAGCAGCTTAGGACCTGAGCAGTTCTTC. This encodes CASSLGPEQFF. Looking up the rest from reference TRBV11-2 and TRBJ2-1 gives the full variable domain: EAGVAQSPRYKIIEKRQSVAFWCNPISGHATLYWYQQILGQGPKLLIQFQNNGVVDDSQLPKDRFSAERLKGVDSTLKIQPAKLEDSAVYLCASSLGPEQFFGPGTRLTVL.

V gene TRBV7-9 combines with J gene TRBJ2-3, with D possibly matching TRBD1 (6 bases). CDR3 size: 15 residues. V was cut by 5 bases and J by 1 base, with 13 bases left in between. Germline V gene data show CDR1 as SEHNR and CDR2 as FQNEAQ (reference sequence). The DNA of the CDR3 is TGTGCCAGCAGCCAACAGGGCAAGGGCACAGATACGCAGTATTTT. Translation gives CASSQQGKGTDTQYF. The full variable domain, with the rest looked up from reference TRBV7-9 and TRBJ2-3, is DTGVSQNPRHKITKRGQNVTFRCDPISEHNRLYWYRQTLGQGPEFLTYFQNEAQLEKSRLLSDRFSAERPKGSFSTLEIQRTEQGDSAMYLCASSQQGKGTDTQYFGPGTRLTVL.

The chain uses TRBV4-1 and TRBJ1-1, with D uncertain. This CDR3 spans 16 amino acids. Germline V lookup: CDR1 MGHRA, CDR2 YSYEKL. Trimming left V 0 bases short and J 1 base short, with 12 bases between. CDR3 sequence (DNA): TGCGCCAGCAGCCAAGAGAAGGTACGAGGGAACACTGAAGCTTTCTTT. Protein: CASSQEKVRGNTEAFF.